This paragraph reports one T cell receptor (beta chain). Its antigen is undetermined. The germline V gene has CDR1 DFQATT and CDR2 SNEGSKA (reference sequence). The CDR3 spans 11 residues. This sample is part of a study of long-term antiretroviral therapy in people with HIV. Broader study findings: Samples were collected from about 2004 to 2018 under possibly less effective ART regimens. Repertoire composition at all time points was dominated by clones that had expanded before ART. Narrower CDR3 length ranges marked HIV repertoires relative to controls.

Researchers ran immunoSEQ v3.0 at survey level. The study targeted about 40,000-55,000 T-cell genomes per sample in sequencing. Profiled with immunoSEQ multiplex PCR; TCRdb holds only in-frame clones, not every one. In the table there are some 36,000 clones, roughly 84% of which are singletons. The chain couples TRBV20-1 to TRBJ2-3; D possibly corresponds to TRBD1 (6 bases). The receptor's source is a woman in her 30s with HIV. This specimen was unsorted PBMCs, taken roughly 2.9 years before starting antiretroviral therapy. CDR3: CSGRGSDTQYF. Here the CDR3 DNA reads TGCAGCGGAAGGGGGAGTGATACGCAGTATTTT.